The clone carrying this T cell receptor (beta chain) was counted only a few times. Its antigen remains unknown. Primed by a sample-barcoded 5' primer and a J-beta primer mix, a second PCR proceeded for about 6 to 11 cycles. At least 2.5 million CDR3-containing paired-end reads were obtained per sample. TCRdb passed the 5' RACE reads through MiXCR, listing each CDR3 protein once. The sample lists almost 1 million distinct CDR3 sequences; roughly 51% were seen once. The sample comes from a study of blood T cells in healthy people across ages. Broader study findings: Long-lived and aged donors differed, with more naive CD4+ cells and higher diversity in the long-lived.

The V and J ends lost 1 base and 0 bases respectively, with 15 bases between them. This CDR3 has 17 amino acids. Germline V lookup: CDR1 SEHNR, CDR2 FQNEAQ (reference sequence). Donors each provided about 9.5 milliliters of peripheral blood. Total RNA, at least 5 micrograms per sample, was extracted from PBMCs. The specimen was blood. This chain links TRBV7-9 with TRBJ1-1; D ambiguous. The clonotype was recovered from a woman in her sixties or seventies in good health. The CDR3 bases are TGTGCCAGCAGCTTAGGGGCAGAAAAAGGGATGAACACTGAAGCTTTCTTT. Its translation: CASSLGAEKGMNTEAFF.